Listed here is a single TCR beta chain. Sequenced by immunoSEQ multiplex PCR; TCRdb stores in-frame clones only, minus some. The table shows some 99,000 clones, with 65% to 85% occurring only once. Germline-derived CDR1 and CDR2 are MDHEN and SYDVKM. The V segment lost 6 bases and the J segment 5 bases; nucleotides outside the gene matches: 7. The CDR3 is 16 amino acids. This entry comes from a study of blood T cell repertoires in COVID-19. The source is a woman of 80 years or more with acute or convalescent COVID-19. Sequences were obtained from peripheral blood. The chain links TRBV28 to TRBJ2-3; 14 positions agree with TRBD2. In DNA form, the CDR3 reads TGTGCCAGCAGCTCCGGGACTAGCGGGGGTATAGATACGCAGTATTTT. Protein sequence: CASSSGTSGGIDTQYF.